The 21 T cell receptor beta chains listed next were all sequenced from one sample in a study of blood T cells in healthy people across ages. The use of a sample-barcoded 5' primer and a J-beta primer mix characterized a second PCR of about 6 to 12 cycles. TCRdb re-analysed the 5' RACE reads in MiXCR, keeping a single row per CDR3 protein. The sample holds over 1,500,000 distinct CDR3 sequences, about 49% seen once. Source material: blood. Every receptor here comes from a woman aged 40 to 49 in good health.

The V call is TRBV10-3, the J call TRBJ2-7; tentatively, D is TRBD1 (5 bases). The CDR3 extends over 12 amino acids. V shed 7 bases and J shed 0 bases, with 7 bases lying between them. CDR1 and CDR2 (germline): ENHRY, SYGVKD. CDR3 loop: CAIKGNSYEQYF. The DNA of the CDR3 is TGTGCCATCAAGGGGAACTCCTACGAGCAGTACTTC.

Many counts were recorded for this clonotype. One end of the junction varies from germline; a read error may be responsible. The CDR3 region is CASSRTGGRETQYF. The DNA of the CDR3 is TGTGCCAGCAGCCGGACAGGGGGCAGAGAGACCCAGTACTTC. The chain recombines TRBV5-1 with TRBJ2-5; 11 bases fit TRBD1. From germline, CDR1 is SGHRS and CDR2 YFSETQ. The CDR3 is 14 residues long.

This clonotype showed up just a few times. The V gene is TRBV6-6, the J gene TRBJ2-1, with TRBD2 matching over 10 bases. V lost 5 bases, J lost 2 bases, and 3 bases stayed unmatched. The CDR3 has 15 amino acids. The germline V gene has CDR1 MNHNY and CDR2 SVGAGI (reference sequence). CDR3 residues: CASSKSGGAYNEQFF. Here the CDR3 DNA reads TGTGCCAGCAGTAAAAGCGGGGGGGCCTACAATGAGCAGTTCTTC.

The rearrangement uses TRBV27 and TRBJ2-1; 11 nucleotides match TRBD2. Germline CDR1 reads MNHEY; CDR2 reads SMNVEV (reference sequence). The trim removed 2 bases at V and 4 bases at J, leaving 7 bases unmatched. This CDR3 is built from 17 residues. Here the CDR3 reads CASSLMWLAGGYNEQFF. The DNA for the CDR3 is TGTGCCAGCAGTTTAATGTGGCTAGCGGGGGGATACAATGAGCAGTTCTTC.

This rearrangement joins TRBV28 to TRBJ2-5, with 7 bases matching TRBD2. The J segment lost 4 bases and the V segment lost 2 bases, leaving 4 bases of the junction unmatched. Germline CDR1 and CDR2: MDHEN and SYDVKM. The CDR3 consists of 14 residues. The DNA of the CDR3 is TGTGCCAGCAGTTTAGGCGGGAGTATAGAGACCCAGTACTTC. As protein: CASSLGGSIETQYF.

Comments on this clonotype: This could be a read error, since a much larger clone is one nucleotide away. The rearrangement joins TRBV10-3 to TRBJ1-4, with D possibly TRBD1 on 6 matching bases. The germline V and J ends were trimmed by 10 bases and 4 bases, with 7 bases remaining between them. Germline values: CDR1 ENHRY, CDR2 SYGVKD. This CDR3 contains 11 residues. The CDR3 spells CATRGNEKLFF. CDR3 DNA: TGTGCCACCAGGGGTAATGAAAAACTGTTTTTT.

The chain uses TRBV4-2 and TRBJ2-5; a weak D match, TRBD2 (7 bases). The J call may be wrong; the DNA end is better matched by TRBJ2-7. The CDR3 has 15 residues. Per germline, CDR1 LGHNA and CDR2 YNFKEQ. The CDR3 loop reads CASSQERGRGGEQYF. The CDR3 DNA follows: TGTGCCAGCAGCCAAGAGCGGGGGCGGGGTGGCGAGCAGTACTTC.

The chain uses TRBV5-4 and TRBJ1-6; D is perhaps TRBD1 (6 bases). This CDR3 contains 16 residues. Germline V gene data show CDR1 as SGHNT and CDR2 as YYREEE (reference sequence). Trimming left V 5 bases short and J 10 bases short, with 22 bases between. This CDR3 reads CASRRTRGQVDSPLHF. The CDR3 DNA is TGTGCCAGCAGGCGAACGCGGGGGCAGGTAGACTCACCCCTCCACTTT.

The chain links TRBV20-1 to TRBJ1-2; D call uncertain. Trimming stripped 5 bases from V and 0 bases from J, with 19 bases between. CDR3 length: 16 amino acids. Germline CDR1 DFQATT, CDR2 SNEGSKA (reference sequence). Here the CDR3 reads CSAPKHQDLANYGYTF. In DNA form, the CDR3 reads TGCAGTGCTCCGAAGCACCAGGACCTGGCTAACTATGGCTACACCTTC.

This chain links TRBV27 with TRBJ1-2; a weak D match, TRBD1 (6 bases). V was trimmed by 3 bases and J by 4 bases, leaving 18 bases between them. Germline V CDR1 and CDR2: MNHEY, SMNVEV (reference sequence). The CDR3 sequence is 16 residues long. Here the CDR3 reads CASSFSGGLKSYGYTF. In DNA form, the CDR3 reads TGTGCCAGCAGTTTTTCGGGGGGCCTAAAATCCTATGGCTACACCTTC.

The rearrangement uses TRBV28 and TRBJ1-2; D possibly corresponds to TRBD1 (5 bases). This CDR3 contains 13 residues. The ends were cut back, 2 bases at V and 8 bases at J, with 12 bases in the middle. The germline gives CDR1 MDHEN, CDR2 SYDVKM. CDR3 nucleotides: TGTGCCAGCAGTTTAGGGGCCACGCGGGGCTACACCTTC. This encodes CASSLGATRGYTF.

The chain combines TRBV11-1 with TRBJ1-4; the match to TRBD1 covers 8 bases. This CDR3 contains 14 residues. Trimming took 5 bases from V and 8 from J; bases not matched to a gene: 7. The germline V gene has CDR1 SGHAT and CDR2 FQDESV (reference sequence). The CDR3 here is CASSVDRGYEKLFF. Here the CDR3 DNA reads TGTGCCAGCAGCGTCGACAGGGGTTACGAAAAACTGTTTTTT.

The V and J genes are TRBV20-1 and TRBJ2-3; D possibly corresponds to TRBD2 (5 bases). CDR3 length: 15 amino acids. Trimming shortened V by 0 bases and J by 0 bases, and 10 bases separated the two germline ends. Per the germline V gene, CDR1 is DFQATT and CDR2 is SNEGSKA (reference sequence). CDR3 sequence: CSARDGRTSTDTQYF. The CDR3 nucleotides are TGCAGTGCTAGAGATGGCAGGACTAGCACAGATACGCAGTATTTT.

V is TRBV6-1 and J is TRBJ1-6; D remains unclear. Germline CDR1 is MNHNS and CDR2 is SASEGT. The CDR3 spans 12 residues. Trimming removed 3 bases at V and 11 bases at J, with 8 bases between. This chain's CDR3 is CASSDGRPPLHF. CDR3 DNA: TGTGCCAGCAGTGATGGGAGGCCACCCCTCCACTTT.

The DNA of the CDR3 is TGCGCCAGCAGCTTTAATAGCGGGGGTACCTCTGGGGCCAACGTCCTGACTTTC. Protein product: CASSFNSGGTSGANVLTF. The genes are TRBV5-1 and TRBJ2-6; TRBD2 aligns across 9 bases. This CDR3 spans 18 amino acids. J lost 0 bases, V lost 2 bases, and 6 bases had no gene match. The germline V gene encodes CDR1 SGHRS and CDR2 YFSETQ.

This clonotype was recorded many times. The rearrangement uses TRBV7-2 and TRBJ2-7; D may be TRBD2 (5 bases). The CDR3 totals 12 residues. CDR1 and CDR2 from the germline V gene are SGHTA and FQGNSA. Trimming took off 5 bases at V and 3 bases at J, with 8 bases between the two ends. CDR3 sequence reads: CASSTGVYEQYF. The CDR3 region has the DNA TGTGCCAGCAGCACCGGGGTCTACGAGCAGTACTTC.

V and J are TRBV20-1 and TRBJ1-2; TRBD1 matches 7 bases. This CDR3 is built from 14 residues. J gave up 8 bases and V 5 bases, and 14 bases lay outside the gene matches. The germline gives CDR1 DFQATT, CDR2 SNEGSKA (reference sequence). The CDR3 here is CSASKNRQGRGYTF. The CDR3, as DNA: TGCAGTGCTTCCAAGAATAGACAGGGAAGGGGCTACACCTTC.

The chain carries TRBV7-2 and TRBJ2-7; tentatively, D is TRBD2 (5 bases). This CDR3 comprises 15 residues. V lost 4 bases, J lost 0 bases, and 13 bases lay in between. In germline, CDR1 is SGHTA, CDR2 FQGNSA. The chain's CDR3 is CASSSPDGSSYEQYF. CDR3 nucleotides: TGTGCCAGCAGCTCCCCTGATGGGAGCTCCTACGAGCAGTACTTC.

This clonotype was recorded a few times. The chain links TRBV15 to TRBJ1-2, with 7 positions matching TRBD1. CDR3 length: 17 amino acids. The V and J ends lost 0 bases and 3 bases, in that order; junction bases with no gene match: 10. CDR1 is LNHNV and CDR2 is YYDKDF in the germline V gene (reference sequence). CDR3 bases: TGTGCCACCAGCAGAGATCGGAGGGGGCGCGGCGACTATGGCTACACCTTC. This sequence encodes CATSRDRRGRGDYGYTF.

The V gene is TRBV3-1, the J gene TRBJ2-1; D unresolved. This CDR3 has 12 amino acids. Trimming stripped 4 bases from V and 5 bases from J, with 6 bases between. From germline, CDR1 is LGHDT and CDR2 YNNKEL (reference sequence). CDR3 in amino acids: CASSRANNEQFF. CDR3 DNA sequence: TGTGCCAGCAGCCGCGCGAACAATGAGCAGTTCTTC.

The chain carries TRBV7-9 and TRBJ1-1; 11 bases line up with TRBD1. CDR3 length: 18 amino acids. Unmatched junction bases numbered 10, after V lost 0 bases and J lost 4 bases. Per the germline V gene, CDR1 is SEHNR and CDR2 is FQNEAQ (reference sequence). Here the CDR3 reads CASSLAEHRDRGGTEAFF. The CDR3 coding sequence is TGTGCCAGCAGCTTAGCCGAACACCGGGACAGGGGGGGCACTGAAGCTTTCTTT. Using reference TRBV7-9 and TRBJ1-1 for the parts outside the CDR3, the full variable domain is DTGVSQNPRHKITKRGQNVTFRCDPISEHNRLYWYRQTLGQGPEFLTYFQNEAQLEKSRLLSDRFSAERPKGSFSTLEIQRTEQGDSAMYLCASSLAEHRDRGGTEAFFGQGTRLTVV.